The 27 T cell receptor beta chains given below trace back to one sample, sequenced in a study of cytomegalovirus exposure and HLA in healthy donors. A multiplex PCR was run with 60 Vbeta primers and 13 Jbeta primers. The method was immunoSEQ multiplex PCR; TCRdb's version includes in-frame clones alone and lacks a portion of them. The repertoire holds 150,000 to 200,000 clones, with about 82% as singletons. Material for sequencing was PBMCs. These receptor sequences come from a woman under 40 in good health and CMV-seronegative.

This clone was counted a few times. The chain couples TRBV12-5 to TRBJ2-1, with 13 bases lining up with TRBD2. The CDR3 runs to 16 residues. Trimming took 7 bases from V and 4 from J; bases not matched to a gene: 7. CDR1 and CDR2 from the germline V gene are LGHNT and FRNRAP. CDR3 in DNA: TGTGCTAGTGCCTCGGGACTAGCGGGGCTTTACAATGAGCAGTTCTTC. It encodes CASASGLAGLYNEQFF.

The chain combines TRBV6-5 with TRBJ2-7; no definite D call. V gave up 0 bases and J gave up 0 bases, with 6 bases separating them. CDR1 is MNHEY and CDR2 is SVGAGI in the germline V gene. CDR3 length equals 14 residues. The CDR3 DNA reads TGTGCCAGCAGTTACTCGAGTCCCTCCTACGAGCAGTACTTC. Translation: CASSYSSPSYEQYF.

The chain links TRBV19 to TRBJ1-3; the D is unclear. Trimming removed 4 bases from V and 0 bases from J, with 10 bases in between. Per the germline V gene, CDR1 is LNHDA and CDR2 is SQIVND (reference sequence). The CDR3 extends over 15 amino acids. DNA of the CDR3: TGTGCCAGTAGTACCCTGGGGAGCTCTGGAAACACCATATATTTT. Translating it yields CASSTLGSSGNTIYF.

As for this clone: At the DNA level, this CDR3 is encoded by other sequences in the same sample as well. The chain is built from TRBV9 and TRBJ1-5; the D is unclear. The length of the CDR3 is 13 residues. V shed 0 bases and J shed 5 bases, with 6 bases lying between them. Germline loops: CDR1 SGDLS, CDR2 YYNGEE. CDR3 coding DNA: TGTGCCAGCAGCGTAGGCGCCGATCAGCCCCAGCATTTT. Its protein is CASSVGADQPQHF.

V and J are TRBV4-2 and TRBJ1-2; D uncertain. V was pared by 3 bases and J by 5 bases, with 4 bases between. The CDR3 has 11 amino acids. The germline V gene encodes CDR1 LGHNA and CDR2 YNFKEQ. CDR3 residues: CASSHEYGYTF. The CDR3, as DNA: TGTGCCAGCAGCCACGAGTATGGCTACACCTTC.

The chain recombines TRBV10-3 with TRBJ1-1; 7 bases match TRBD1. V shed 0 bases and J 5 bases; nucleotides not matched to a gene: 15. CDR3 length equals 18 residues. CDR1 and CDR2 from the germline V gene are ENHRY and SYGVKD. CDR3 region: CAISESLSGQLIRTEAFF. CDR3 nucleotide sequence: TGTGCCATCAGTGAGTCTCTTTCGGGACAGCTCATTAGGACTGAAGCTTTCTTT.

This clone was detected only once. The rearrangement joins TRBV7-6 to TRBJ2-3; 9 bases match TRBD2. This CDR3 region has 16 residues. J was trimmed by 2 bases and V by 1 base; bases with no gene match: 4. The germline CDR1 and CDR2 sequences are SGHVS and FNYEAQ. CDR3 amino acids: CASSLVSGGNTDTQYF. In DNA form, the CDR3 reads TGTGCCAGCAGCTTAGTCAGCGGGGGGAACACAGATACGCAGTATTTT. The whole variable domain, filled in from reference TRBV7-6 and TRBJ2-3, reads GAGVSQSPRYKVTKRGQDVALRCDPISGHVSLYWYRQALGQGPEFLTYFNYEAQQDKSGLPNDRFSAERPEGSISTLTIQRTEQRDSAMYRCASSLVSGGNTDTQYFGPGTRLTVL.

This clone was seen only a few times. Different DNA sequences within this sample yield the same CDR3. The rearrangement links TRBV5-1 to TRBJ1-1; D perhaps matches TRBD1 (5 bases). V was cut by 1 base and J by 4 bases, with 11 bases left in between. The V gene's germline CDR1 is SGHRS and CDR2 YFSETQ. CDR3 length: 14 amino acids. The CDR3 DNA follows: TGCGCCAGCAGCTTGCAGGGCTCGGGCACTGAAGCTTTCTTT. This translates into CASSLQGSGTEAFF.

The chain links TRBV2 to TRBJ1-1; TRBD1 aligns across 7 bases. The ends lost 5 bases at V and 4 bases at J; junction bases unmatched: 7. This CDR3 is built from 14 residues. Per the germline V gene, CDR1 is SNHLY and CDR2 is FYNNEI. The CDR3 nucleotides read TGTGCCAGCAGTCCGACAGGGTGGGGCACTGAAGCTTTCTTT. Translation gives CASSPTGWGTEAFF.

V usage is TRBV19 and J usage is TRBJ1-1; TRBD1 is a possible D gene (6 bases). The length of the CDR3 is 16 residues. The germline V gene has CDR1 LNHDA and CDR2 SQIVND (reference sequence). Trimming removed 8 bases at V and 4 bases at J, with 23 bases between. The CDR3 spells CASGSGVGVGGTEAFF. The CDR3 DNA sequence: TGTGCCAGTGGGTCAGGGGTCGGGGTTGGTGGCACTGAAGCTTTCTTT.

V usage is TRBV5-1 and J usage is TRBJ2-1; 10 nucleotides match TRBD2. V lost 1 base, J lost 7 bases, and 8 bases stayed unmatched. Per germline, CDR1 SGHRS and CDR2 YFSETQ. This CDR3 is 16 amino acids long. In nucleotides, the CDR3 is TGCGCCAGCAGCTTGCTAGCGGGGGCCGATAAGAATGAGCAGTTCTTC. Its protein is CASSLLAGADKNEQFF. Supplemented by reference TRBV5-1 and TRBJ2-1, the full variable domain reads KAGVTQTPRYLIKTRGQQVTLSCSPISGHRSVSWYQQTPGQGLQFLFEYFSETQRNKGNFPGRFSGRQFSNSRSEMNVSTLELGDSALYLCASSLLAGADKNEQFFGPGTRLTVL.

The CDR3, as DNA: TGTGCCAGAAGCTTGGGACAGGGCAGGGTGTGGTGCACAGATACGCAGTATTTT. Translation: CARSLGQGRVWCTDTQYF. The V gene is TRBV5-3, the J gene TRBJ2-3; 7 bases fit TRBD1. TRBV5-3 is treated as an ORF (open reading frame) with a function not yet certain. The CDR3 is 18 amino acids. V lost 0 bases, J lost 1 base, and 11 bases stayed unmatched.

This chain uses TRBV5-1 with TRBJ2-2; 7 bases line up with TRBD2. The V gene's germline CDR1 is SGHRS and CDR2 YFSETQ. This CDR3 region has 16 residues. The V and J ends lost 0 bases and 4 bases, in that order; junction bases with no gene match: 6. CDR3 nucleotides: TGCGCCAGCAGCTTGGATGCGGGGGTGAGCACCGGGGAGCTGTTTTTT. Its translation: CASSLDAGVSTGELFF.

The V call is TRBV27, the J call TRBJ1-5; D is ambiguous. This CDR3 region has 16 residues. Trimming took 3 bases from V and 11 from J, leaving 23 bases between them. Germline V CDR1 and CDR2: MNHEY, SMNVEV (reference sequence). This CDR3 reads CASSFLTRGPFSTQHF. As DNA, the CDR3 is TGTGCCAGCAGTTTCTTGACGCGTGGGCCCTTTTCGACCCAGCATTTT.

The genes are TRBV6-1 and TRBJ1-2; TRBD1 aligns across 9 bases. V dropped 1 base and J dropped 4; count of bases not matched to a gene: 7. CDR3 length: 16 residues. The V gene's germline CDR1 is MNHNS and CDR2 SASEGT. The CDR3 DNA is TGTGCCAGCAGTGAAGGGGGGACAGGGAAAGGCTATGGCTACACCTTC. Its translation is CASSEGGTGKGYGYTF.

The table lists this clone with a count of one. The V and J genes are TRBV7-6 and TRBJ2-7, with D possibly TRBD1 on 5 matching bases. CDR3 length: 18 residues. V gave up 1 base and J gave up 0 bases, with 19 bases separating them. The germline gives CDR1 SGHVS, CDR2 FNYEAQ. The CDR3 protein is CASSLGSRSGISSYEQYF. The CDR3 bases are TGTGCCAGCAGCTTAGGTTCGCGCTCAGGGATTAGCTCCTACGAGCAGTACTTC.

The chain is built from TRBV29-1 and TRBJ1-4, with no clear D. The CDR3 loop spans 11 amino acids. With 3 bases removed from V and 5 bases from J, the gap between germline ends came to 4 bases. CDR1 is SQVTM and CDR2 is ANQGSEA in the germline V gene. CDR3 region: CSVDLNEKLFF. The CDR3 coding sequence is TGCAGCGTTGATCTCAATGAAAAACTGTTTTTT.

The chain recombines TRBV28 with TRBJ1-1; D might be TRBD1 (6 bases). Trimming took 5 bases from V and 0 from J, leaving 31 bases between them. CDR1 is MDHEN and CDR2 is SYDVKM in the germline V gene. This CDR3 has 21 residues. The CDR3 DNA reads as TGTGCCAGCAGTGTGGGGGCAAGGGGCCCTGGATCCCCCGACATGAACACTGAAGCTTTCTTT. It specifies CASSVGARGPGSPDMNTEAFF.

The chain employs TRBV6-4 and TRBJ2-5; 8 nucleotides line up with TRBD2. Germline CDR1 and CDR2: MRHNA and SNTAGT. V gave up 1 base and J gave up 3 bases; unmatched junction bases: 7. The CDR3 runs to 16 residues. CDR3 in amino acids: CASSDFGPGGKETQYF. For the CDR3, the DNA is TGTGCCAGCAGTGACTTCGGCCCGGGGGGGAAAGAGACCCAGTACTTC.

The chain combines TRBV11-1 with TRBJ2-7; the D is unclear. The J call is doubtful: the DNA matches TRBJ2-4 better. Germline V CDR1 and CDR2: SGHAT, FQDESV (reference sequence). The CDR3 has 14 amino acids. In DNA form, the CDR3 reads TGTGCCAGCAGCTTAGCGCTGGCGACTAACATTCAGTACTTC. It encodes CASSLALATNIQYF.

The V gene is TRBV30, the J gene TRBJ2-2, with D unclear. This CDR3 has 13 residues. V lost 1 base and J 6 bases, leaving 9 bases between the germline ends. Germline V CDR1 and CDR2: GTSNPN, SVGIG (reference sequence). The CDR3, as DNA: TGTGCCTGGAGTGGGCCTTGGTCCGGGGAGCTGTTTTTT. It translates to CAWSGPWSGELFF.

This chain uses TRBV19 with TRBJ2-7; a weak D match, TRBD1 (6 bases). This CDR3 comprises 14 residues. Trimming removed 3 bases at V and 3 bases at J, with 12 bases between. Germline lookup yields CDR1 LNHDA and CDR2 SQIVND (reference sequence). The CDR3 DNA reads TGTGCCAGTAGTATGGCCCAGGGGAACTACGAGCAGTACTTC. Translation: CASSMAQGNYEQYF. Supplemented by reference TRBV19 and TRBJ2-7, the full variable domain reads DGGITQSPKYLFRKEGQNVTLSCEQNLNHDAMYWYRQDPGQGLRLIYYSQIVNDFQKGDIAEGYSVSREKKESFPLTVTSAQKNPTAFYLCASSMAQGNYEQYFGPGTRLTVT.

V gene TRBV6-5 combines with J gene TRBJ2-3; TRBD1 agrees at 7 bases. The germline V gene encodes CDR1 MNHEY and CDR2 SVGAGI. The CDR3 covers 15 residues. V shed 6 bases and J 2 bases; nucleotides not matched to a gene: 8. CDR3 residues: CASRQTGTDTDTQYF. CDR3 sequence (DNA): TGTGCCAGCAGACAGACCGGGACAGACACAGATACGCAGTATTTT.

As DNA, the CDR3 is TGTGCCAGCAGCTGGATCGGACAGGGTGATGGCTACACCTTC. This codes for CASSWIGQGDGYTF. V and J are TRBV7-9 and TRBJ1-2; 8 bases agree with TRBD1. V was pared by 4 bases and J by 6 bases, with 7 bases of the junction left unmatched. This CDR3 has 14 residues. The germline V gene encodes CDR1 SEHNR and CDR2 FQNEAQ (reference sequence). Together with reference TRBV7-9 and TRBJ1-2, the CDR3 gives the full variable domain: DTGVSQNPRHKITKRGQNVTFRCDPISEHNRLYWYRQTLGQGPEFLTYFQNEAQLEKSRLLSDRFSAERPKGSFSTLEIQRTEQGDSAMYLCASSWIGQGDGYTFGSGTRLTVV.

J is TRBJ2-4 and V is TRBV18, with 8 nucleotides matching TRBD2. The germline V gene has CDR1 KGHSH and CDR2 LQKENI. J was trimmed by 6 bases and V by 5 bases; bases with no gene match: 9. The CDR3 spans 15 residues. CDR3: CASSDSAGGTNIQYF. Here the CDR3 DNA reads TGTGCCAGCTCAGACTCTGCGGGGGGTACAAACATTCAGTACTTC.

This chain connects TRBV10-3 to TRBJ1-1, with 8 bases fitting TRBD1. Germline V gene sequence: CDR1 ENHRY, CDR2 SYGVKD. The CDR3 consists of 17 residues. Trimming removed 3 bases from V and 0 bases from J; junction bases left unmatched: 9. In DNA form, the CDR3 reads TGTGCCATCAGTGACGCTACCGGGACAGGACTGAACACTGAAGCTTTCTTT. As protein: CAISDATGTGLNTEAFF.

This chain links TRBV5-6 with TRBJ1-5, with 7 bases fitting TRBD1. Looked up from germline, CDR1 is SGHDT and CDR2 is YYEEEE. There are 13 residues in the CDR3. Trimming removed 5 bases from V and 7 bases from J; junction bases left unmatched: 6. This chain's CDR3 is CASSLGGGQPQHF. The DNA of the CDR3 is TGTGCCAGCAGTTTAGGGGGCGGACAGCCCCAGCATTTT. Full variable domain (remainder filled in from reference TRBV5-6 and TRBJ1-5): DAGVTQSPTHLIKTRGQQVTLRCSPKSGHDTVSWYQQALGQGPQFIFQYYEEEERQRGNFPDRFSGHQFPNYSSELNVNALLLGDSALYLCASSLGGGQPQHFGDGTRLSIL.